A single sample is the source of the 7 T cell receptor beta chains below, sequenced in a study of monozygotic twins with inflammatory bowel disease. TCRdb derives one entry per CDR3 protein from the 5' RACE reads, leaving out DNA. The listing records some 300,000 distinct CDR3 sequences. The sequencing sample was made of blood. Receptor source: a human donor with ulcerative colitis or Crohn's disease, or a healthy co-twin of an affected twin (not recorded which).

The J gene is TRBJ2-1, the V gene TRBV6-2 or TRBV6-3; TCRdb gives TRBD1 as the D gene, but with no DNA this cannot be confirmed. CDR3 length: 14 residues. Per the germline V gene, CDR1 is MNHEY and CDR2 is SVGEGT. The CDR3 loop is CATGRTGRGNEQFF.

The chain employs TRBV15 and TRBJ2-4; TCRdb's D call of TRBD2 is untestable without DNA. The CDR3 runs 14 residues. Germline CDR1 is LNHNV and CDR2 is YYDKDF (reference sequence). The CDR3 region is CATSARTGKNFQYF.

CDR3 sequence reads: CASSQEKVRGLQNTGELFF. The chain links TRBV14 to TRBJ2-2; TCRdb picks TRBD2, but there is no DNA to check that call. Germline loops: CDR1 SGHDN, CDR2 FVKESK. The CDR3 consists of 19 residues.

The rearrangement links TRBV5-4 to TRBJ2-7; TCRdb designates TRBD1, a call that cannot be tested without DNA. The CDR3 spans 16 residues. The germline gives CDR1 SGHNT, CDR2 YYREEE (reference sequence). The CDR3 is CASSLGGVGAFYEQYF.

The chain links TRBV5-1 to TRBJ2-1. CDR1 SGHRS and CDR2 YFSETQ come from the germline V gene. The CDR3 extends over 15 amino acids. CDR3 region: CASSLGASNDHEQFF.

The genes are TRBV5-1 and TRBJ2-3; there is no DNA to check the TCRdb D call of TRBD1. Germline-derived CDR1 and CDR2 are SGHRS and YFSETQ. The CDR3 length is 17 residues. The CDR3 loop is CASSLARTRGSTDTQYF.

V is TRBV20-1 and J is TRBJ2-1; TCRdb outputs TRBD1, but without DNA this stays unchecked. The CDR3 extends over 17 amino acids. CDR1 is DFQATT, CDR2 SNEGSKA, per germline (reference sequence). Here the CDR3 reads CSARDRTRVFSYNEQFF.